The sequence of this T cell receptor beta chain was determined in a study of shared clonotypes between healthy human individuals. In the study overall: Used for every donor were three CD4 naive, three CD4 memory, two CD8 naive and one CD8 memory plate.

This CDR3 comprises 14 residues. Germline V lookup: CDR1 SNHLY, CDR2 FYNNEI. The germline V and J ends were trimmed by 4 bases and 5 bases, with 15 bases remaining between them. Assay used: immunoSEQ multiplex PCR; TCRdb lists only in-frame clones, some missing. The sample records fewer than 350,000 clones, more than 75% being singletons. The sample comprised memory CD8+ T cells sorted from blood. As to subset: CD45RO+ cells pooled with CCR7-negative TemRA cells. The TCR comes from a man in his late teens or twenties in good health. The chain is built from TRBV2 and TRBJ2-7; D gene uncertain. CDR3 sequence: CASSVNSRRDEQYF. CDR3 in DNA: TGTGCCAGCAGTGTTAACAGCCGGAGAGACGAGCAGTACTTC.